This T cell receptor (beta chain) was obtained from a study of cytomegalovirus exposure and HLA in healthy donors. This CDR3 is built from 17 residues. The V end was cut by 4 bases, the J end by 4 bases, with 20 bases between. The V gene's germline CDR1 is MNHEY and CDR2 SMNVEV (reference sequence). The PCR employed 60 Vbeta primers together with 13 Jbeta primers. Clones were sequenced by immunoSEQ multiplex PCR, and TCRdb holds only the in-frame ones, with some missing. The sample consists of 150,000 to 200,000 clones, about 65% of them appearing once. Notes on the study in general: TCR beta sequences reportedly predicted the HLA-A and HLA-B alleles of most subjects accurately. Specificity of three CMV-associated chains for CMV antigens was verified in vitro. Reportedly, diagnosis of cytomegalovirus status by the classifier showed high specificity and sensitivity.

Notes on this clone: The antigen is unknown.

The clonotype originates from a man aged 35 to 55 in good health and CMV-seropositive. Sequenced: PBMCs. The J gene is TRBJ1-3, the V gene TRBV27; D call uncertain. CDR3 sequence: CASSSPLGRRLGNTIYF. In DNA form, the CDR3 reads TGTGCCAGCAGTTCCCCTCTCGGCAGGCGCCTAGGAAACACCATATATTTT.